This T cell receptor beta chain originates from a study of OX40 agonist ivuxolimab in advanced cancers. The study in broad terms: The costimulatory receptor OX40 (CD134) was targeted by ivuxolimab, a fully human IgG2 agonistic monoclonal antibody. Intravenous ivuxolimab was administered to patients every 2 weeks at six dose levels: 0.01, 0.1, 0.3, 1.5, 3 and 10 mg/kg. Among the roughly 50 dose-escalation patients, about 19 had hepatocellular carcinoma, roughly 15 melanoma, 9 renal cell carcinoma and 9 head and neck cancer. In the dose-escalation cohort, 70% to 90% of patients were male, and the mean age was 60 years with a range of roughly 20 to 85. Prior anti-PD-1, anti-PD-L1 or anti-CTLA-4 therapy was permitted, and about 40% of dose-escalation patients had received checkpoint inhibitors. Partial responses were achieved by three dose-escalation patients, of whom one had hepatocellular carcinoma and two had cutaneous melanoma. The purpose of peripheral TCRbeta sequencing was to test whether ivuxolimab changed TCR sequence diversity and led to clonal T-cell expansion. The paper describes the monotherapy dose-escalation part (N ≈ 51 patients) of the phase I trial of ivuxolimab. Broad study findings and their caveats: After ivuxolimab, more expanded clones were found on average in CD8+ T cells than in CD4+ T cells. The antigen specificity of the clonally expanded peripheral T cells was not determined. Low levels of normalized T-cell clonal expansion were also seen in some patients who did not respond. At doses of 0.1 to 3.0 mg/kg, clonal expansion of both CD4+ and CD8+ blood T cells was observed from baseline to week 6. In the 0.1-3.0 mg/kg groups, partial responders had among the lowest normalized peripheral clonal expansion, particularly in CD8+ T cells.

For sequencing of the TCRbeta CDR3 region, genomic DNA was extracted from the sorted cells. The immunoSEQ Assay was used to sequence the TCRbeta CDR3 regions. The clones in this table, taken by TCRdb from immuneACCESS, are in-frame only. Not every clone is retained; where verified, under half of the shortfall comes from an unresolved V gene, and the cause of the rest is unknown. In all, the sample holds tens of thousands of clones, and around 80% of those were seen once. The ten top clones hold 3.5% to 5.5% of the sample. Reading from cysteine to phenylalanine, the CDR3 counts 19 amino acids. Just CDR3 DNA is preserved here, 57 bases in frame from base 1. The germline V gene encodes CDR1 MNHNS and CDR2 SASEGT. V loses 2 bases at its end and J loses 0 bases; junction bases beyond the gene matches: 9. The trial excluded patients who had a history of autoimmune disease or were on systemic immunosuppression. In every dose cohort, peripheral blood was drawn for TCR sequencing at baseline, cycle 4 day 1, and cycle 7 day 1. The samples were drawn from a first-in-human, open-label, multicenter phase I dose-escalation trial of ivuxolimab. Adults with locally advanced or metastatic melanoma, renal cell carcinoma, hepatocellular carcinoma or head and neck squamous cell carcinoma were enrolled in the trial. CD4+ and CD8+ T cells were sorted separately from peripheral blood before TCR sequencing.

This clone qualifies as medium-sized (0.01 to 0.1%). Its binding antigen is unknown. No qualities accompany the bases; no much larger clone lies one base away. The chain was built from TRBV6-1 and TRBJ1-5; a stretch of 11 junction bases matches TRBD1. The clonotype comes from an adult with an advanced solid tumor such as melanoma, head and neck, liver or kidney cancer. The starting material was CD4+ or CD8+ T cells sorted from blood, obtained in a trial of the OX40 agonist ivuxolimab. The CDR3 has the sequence CASSESRTGGAYSNQPQHF. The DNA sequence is TGTGCCAGCAGTGAATCGAGGACAGGGGGCGCCTATAGCAATCAGCCCCAGCATTTT.